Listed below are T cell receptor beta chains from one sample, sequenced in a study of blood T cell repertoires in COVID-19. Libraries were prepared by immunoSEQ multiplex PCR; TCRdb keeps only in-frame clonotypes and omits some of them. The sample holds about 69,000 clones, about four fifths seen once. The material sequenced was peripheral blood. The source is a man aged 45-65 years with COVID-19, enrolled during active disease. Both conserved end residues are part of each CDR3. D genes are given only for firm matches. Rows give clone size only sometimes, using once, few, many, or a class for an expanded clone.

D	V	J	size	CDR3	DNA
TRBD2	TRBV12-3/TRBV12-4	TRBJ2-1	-	CASRLAGGNEQFF	TGTGCCAGCAGACTAGCGGGGGGCAATGAGCAGTTCTTC
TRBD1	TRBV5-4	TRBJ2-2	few	CASSFPGQGYTGELFF	TGTGCCAGCAGCTTCCCGGGACAGGGCTACACCGGGGAGCTGTTTTTT
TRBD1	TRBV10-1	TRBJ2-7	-	CASSESDRGYEQYF	TGCGCCAGCAGTGAATCAGACAGGGGCTACGAGCAGTACTTC
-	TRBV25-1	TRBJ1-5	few	CASSDSQTGGFNQPQHF	TGTGCCAGCAGTGACTCCCAGACAGGAGGATTCAATCAGCCCCAGCATTTT
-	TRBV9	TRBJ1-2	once	CASSEQTDSREGYTF	TGTGCCAGCAGCGAACAGACGGACAGCCGCGAGGGCTACACCTTC
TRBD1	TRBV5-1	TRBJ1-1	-	CASSSDRGHYDTEAFF	TGCGCCAGCAGCTCCGACAGGGGGCATTATGACACTGAAGCTTTCTTT
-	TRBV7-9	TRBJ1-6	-	CASSRLNSPLHF	TGTGCCAGCAGTCGACTGAATTCACCCCTCCACTTT
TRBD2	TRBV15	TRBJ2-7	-	CATSRVGLAGHEQYF	TGTGCCACCAGCAGAGTGGGACTAGCGGGCCACGAGCAGTACTTC
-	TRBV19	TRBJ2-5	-	CAVGLRRETQYF	TGTGCAGTGGGCCTTCGGCGAGAGACCCAGTACTTC
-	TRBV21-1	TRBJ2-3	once	CASSKAITSGGDTDTQYF	TGTGCCAGCAGCAAAGCTATCACTAGCGGGGGGGACACAGATACGCAGTATTTT
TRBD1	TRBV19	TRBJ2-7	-	CASSMGTGGFNEQYF	TGTGCCAGTAGTATGGGGACAGGGGGCTTCAACGAGCAGTACTTC
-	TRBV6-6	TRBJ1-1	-	CASSATDRQAFF	TGTGCCAGCAGTGCTACGGACAGACAAGCTTTCTTT
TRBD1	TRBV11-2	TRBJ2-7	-	CASNHLGTGTGFAYEQYF	TGTGCCAGCAACCATCTAGGGACAGGGACAGGCTTCGCCTACGAGCAGTACTTC
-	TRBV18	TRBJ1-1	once	CASSPTRYMNTEAFF	TGTGCCAGCTCACCTACCAGATACATGAACACTGAAGCTTTCTTT
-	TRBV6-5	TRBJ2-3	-	CASSQFSDRDTQYF	TGTGCCAGCAGCCAATTTTCCGACAGGGATACGCAGTATTTT
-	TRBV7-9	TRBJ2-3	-	CASSAAGPIFSDTQYF	TGTGCCAGCAGCGCCGCGGGACCCATCTTCTCAGATACGCAGTATTTT
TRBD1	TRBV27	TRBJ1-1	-	CASSSRGQDEAFF	TGTGCCAGCAGTTCGAGGGGGCAGGATGAAGCTTTCTTT
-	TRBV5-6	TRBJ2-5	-	CASSFLGDGTQYF	TGTGCCAGCAGCTTCCTAGGGGATGGGACCCAGTACTTC
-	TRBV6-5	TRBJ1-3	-	CASSSLDRSSGNTIYF	TGTGCCAGCAGTTCTCTCGACAGATCCTCTGGAAACACCATATATTTT
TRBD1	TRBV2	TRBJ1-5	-	CASSLQGSQPQHF	TGTGCCAGCAGTCTACAGGGGAGTCAGCCCCAGCATTTT
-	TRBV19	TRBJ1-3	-	CASSIRGQNSGNTIYF	TGTGCCAGTAGTATCAGGGGACAAAACTCTGGAAACACCATATATTTT
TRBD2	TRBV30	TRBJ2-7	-	CAWSVPERGATYEQYF	TGTGCCTGGAGTGTACCGGAGCGGGGAGCCACCTACGAGCAGTACTTC
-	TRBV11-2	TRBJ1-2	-	CASSLERSGLYGYTF	TGTGCCAGCAGCTTAGAAAGGTCAGGCCTCTATGGCTACACCTTC
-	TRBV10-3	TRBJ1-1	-	CASSAGDMDTEAFF	TGTGCCTCATCTGCAGGGGACATGGACACTGAAGCTTTCTTT
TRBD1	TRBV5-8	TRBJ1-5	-	CASSLSWDSRGQPQHF	TGTGCCAGCAGCTTAAGCTGGGACAGTCGAGGACAGCCCCAGCATTTT
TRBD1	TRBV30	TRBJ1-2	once	CAWRSPGQGGYTF	TGTGCCTGGAGGTCCCCGGGACAGGGTGGCTACACCTTC
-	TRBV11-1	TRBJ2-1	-	CASSFEQGPYNEQFF	TGTGCCAGCAGCTTTGAACAGGGCCCGTACAATGAGCAGTTCTTC
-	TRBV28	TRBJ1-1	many	CASSVHVGGNTEAFF	TGTGCCAGCAGTGTCCATGTGGGAGGAAACACTGAAGCTTTCTTT
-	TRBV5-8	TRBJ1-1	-	CASSLPRNTEAFF	TGTGCCAGCAGCCTCCCGAGGAACACTGAAGCTTTCTTT
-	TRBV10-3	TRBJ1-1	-	CAISTGREEAFF	TGTGCCATCAGTACAGGGAGGGAAGAAGCTTTCTTT
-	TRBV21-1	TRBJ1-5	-	CASSKESRVLATSNQPQHF	TGTGCCAGCAGCAAGGAAAGTCGGGTCTTAGCGACCAGCAATCAGCCCCAGCATTTT
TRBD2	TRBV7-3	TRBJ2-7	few	CASSSTSGRDEQYF	TGTGCCAGCAGCTCGACTAGCGGGAGAGACGAGCAGTACTTC
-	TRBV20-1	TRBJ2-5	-	CSATYEETQYF	TGCAGTGCTACTTATGAAGAGACCCAGTACTTC
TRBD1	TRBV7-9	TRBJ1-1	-	CASSWDRGQSEAFF	TGTGCCAGCAGCTGGGACAGGGGGCAAAGTGAAGCTTTCTTT
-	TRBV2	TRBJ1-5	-	CASSLGQYSNQPQHF	TGTGCCAGCAGCCTCGGACAGTATAGCAATCAGCCCCAGCATTTT
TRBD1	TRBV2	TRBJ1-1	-	CASDREDTEAFF	TGTGCCAGCGACAGGGAGGACACTGAAGCTTTCTTT
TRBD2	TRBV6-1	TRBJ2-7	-	CASSEARAGGYEQYF	TGTGCCAGCAGTGAAGCTCGAGCGGGGGGTTACGAGCAGTACTTC
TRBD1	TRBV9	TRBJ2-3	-	CASSPWGQDTDTQYF	TGTGCCAGCAGCCCCTGGGGACAGGACACAGATACGCAGTATTTT
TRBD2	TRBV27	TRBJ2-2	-	CASRPYSLVASGGQTGELFF	TGTGCCAGCAGGCCCTATTCCCTAGTGGCCTCGGGGGGGCAAACCGGGGAGCTGTTTTTT
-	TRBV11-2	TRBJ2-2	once	CASSLGGHTGELFF	TGTGCCAGCAGCTTAGGGGGCCACACCGGGGAGCTGTTTTTT
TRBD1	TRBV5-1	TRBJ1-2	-	CASSSDRGSYGYTF	TGCGCCAGCAGCTCGGACAGGGGGAGCTATGGCTACACCTTC
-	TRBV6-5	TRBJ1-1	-	CASSSTWTANTEAFF	TGTGCCAGCAGCTCCACTTGGACAGCGAACACTGAAGCTTTCTTT
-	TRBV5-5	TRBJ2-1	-	CASSLRQLGRSYNEQFF	TGTGCCAGCAGCTTAAGACAGCTTGGTAGATCCTACAATGAGCAGTTCTTC
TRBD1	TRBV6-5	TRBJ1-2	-	CASTWGQITGYTF	TGTGCCTCAACCTGGGGACAGATCACAGGCTACACCTTC
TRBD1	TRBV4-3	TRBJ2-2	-	CASSQGPGGAGTGELFF	TGCGCCAGCAGCCAGGGCCCAGGGGGCGCAGGCACCGGGGAGCTGTTTTTT
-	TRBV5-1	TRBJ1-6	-	CASKTRGLDNSPLHF	TGCGCCAGCAAAACCAGGGGTTTGGATAATTCACCCCTCCACTTT
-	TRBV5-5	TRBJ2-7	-	CASSVFGTNRYEQYF	TGTGCCAGCAGCGTCTTCGGGACAAACCGTTACGAGCAGTACTTC
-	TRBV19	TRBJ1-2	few	CASGGRGPRIYGYTF	TGTGCCAGCGGTGGGAGAGGGCCAAGAATCTATGGCTACACCTTC
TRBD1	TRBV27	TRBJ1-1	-	CASSSLDRGPTEAFF	TGTGCCAGCAGTTCCTTGGACAGGGGGCCCACTGAAGCTTTCTTT
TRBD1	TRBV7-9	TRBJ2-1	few	CASSRGTGGGYEQFF	TGTGCCAGCAGCAGGGGGACAGGGGGAGGCTATGAGCAGTTCTTC
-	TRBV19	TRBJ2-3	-	CASSILIGDTQYF	TGTGCCAGTAGTATATTAATCGGAGATACGCAGTATTTT
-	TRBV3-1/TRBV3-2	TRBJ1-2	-	CASSLRKDSRNLNYGYTF	TGTGCCAGCAGCCTCCGAAAGGACAGTCGAAATCTTAACTATGGCTACACCTTC
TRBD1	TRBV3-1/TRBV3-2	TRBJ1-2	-	CASRNRGSSHGYTF	TGTGCCAGCAGGAACAGGGGCTCCTCTCATGGCTACACCTTC
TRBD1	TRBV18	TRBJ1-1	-	CASSPTGQGRDTEAFF	TGTGCCAGCTCACCCACAGGACAGGGAAGGGACACTGAAGCTTTCTTT
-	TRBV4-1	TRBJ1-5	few	CASSQGGRLPQHF	TGCGCCAGCAGCCAGGGAGGAAGGTTGCCCCAGCATTTT
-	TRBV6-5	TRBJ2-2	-	CAIRQVNTGELFF	TGTGCCATTCGACAGGTGAACACCGGGGAGCTGTTTTTT
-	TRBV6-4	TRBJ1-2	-	CASNAGSGDRGYTF	TGTGCCAGCAATGCTGGTTCGGGGGATCGTGGCTACACCTTC